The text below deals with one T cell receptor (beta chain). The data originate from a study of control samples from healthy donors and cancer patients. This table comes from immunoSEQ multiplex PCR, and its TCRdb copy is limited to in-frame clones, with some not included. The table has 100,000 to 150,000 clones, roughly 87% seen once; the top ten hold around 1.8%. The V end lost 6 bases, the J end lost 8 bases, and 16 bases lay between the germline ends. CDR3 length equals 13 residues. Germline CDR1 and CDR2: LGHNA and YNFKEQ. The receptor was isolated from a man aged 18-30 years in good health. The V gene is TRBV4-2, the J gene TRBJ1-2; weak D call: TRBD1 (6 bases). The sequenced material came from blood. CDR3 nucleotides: TGTGCCAGCAGTCCCGGGACACCGGACGGCTACACCTTC. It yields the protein CASSPGTPDGYTF.